This TCR beta chain was retrieved from a study of blood T cell repertoires in COVID-19. Study details: Sources were T cells, B-cell-depleted T cells, or PBMCs; the material itself was cDNA or gDNA.

This CDR3 region has 13 residues. Per the germline V gene, CDR1 is SGHDT and CDR2 is YYEEEE. V dropped 0 bases and J dropped 5 bases, with 8 bases sitting between them. The age range of participants was 18 to 89 years, with residence in about two dozen US areas. Participant-reported clinical history was the basis for cohort assignment. What the recovered Cohort 3 donors had was two negative PCRs, clearance, or symptom resolution. Clones were sequenced by immunoSEQ multiplex PCR, and TCRdb holds only the in-frame ones, with some missing. The sample contains around 400,000 clones, roughly 80% of which appear only once. A word on this clone: The same CDR3 is also encoded by other DNA sequences in this sample.

The TCR originated in a woman between 50 and 59 years old who had recovered from COVID-19. The sequenced sample consisted of PBMCs or T cells enriched from blood (not recorded which). The V and J genes are TRBV5-6 and TRBJ1-2, with D perhaps TRBD1 (6 bases). The CDR3 sequence is CASSLGGGYGYTF. CDR3 nucleotides: TGTGCCAGCAGCTTGGGAGGGGGATATGGCTACACCTTC.